The 3 T cell receptor beta chains below were found in one sample sequenced in a study of T cells in Graves' hyperthyroidism and ophthalmopathy. The investigators amplified TCR beta CDR3 regions from RNA transcripts. The HTBI primer set served for first-round RT-PCR of the TCR CDR3. TCRdb re-called the multiplex PCR reads with MiXCR, one entry per CDR3 protein. The sample holds around 600,000 distinct CDR3 sequences, about 15% seen once. The sequenced material came from blood. The receptors stem from a woman aged 50 to 60 with Graves' ophthalmopathy.

Only a few counts were recorded for this clonotype. The chain joins TRBV19 to TRBJ1-3; the D gene is possibly TRBD1 (6 bases). V was trimmed by 2 bases and J by 2 bases, leaving 7 bases between them. In germline, CDR1 is LNHDA, CDR2 SQIVND (reference sequence). This CDR3 is 14 amino acids long. This CDR3 reads CASSIWTAGNTIYF. The CDR3 nucleotides read TGTGCCAGTAGTATATGGACAGCTGGAAACACCATATATTTT.

In its sample, this clonotype was seen many times. The rearrangement links TRBV20-1 to TRBJ2-7; no firm D call. V lost 0 bases and J 2 bases, leaving 11 bases between the germline ends. The CDR3 spans 14 residues. Per the germline V gene, CDR1 is DFQATT and CDR2 is SNEGSKA (reference sequence). The CDR3 spells CSARDRGSTYEQYF. The CDR3 DNA reads as TGCAGTGCTAGAGATCGAGGTTCGACCTACGAGCAGTACTTC.

This clonotype was recorded many times. This chain connects TRBV20-1 to TRBJ2-3, with 8 bases aligning to TRBD1. With V trimmed by 0 bases and J by 4 bases, 6 bases remained unmatched. The CDR3 runs to 15 residues. The germline V gene encodes CDR1 DFQATT and CDR2 SNEGSKA (reference sequence). The CDR3 loop reads CSARDTRTGPDTQYF. The CDR3 coding sequence is TGCAGTGCTAGAGATACCAGGACAGGGCCAGATACGCAGTATTTT.